A single sample is the source of the 3 T cell receptor beta chains below, sequenced in a study of blood T cell repertoires in COVID-19. The data were produced by immunoSEQ multiplex PCR, yet TCRdb's version contains in-frame clones alone and is incomplete. This sample has 200,000 to 250,000 clones; roughly 86% occur once, and the top ten carry under 4.5%. Sample: peripheral blood. The receptors here all came from a man in his forties or fifties with acute or convalescent COVID-19.

The chain combines TRBV4-1 with TRBJ1-2; possibly TRBD1 for D (6 bases). Trimming stripped 0 bases from V and 5 bases from J, with 22 bases between. This CDR3 has 18 residues. CDR1 MGHRA and CDR2 YSYEKL come from the germline V gene. The CDR3 DNA is TGCGCCAGCAGCCAAGATCAAAGGGCGGGGGGCTACGCTTATGGCTACACCTTC. It is translated as CASSQDQRAGGYAYGYTF.

The J gene is TRBJ2-7, the V gene TRBV6-9; D not certain. Deletions cut 7 bases from V and 2 bases from J, with 12 bases between. From germline, CDR1 is MNHGY and CDR2 SVAAGI. The CDR3 runs to 13 residues. Here the CDR3 reads CASIYRAPYEQYF. The CDR3 nucleotides are TGTGCCAGCATCTACAGAGCCCCCTACGAGCAGTACTTC.

The chain couples TRBV5-1 to TRBJ1-3; D remains ambiguous. The germline V and J ends were trimmed by 4 bases and 0 bases, with 14 bases remaining between them. Germline loops: CDR1 SGHRS, CDR2 YFSETQ. The CDR3 has 16 residues. Written as DNA, the CDR3 is TGCGCCAGCAGCCTCGTGACGGGAAACTCTGGAAACACCATATATTTT. Its translation: CASSLVTGNSGNTIYF.